A selection of T cell receptor beta chains follows, all from one sample in a study of cytomegalovirus exposure and HLA in healthy donors. The method was immunoSEQ multiplex PCR; TCRdb's version includes in-frame clones alone and lacks a portion of them. The repertoire holds roughly 170,000 clones, with approximately 80% as singletons. Material: PBMCs. Receptors were obtained from a man aged 18 to 30 in good health and CMV-seronegative. CDR3s include the opening cysteine and the closing phenylalanine or tryptophan.

TRBJ1-5 TRBV7-2 CASSRQPGQGSQPQHF
TRBJ2-3 TRBV4-2 CASSQDFTSGRLADTQYF
TRBJ1-2 TRBV29-1 CSARPWGGGYTF
TRBJ1-2 TRBV5-6 CASSFRGGALDGYTF
TRBJ1-4 TRBV15 CATSGGTAVSNEKLFF
TRBJ2-7 TRBV6-5 CASSYSTSGTEQYF
TRBJ1-5 TRBV10-2 CASSAPGGLSNQPQHF
TRBJ2-1 TRBV4-2 CASSQALSIAGADEQFF
TRBJ2-5 TRBV27 CASSGAGTQYF
TRBJ2-7 TRBV11-3 CASSRDRVSEQYF
TRBJ2-5 TRBV2 CASIAGSFGETQYF
TRBJ1-5 TRBV19 CASAQQGPYQPQHF
TRBJ1-2 TRBV6-6 CASREGNYGYTF
TRBJ2-3 TRBV27 CASSSSLEDTQYF
TRBJ2-7 TRBV4-1 CASSQEQNDPYEQYF
TRBJ1-2 TRBV4-1 CASSQDRGTNYGYTF
TRBJ1-4 TRBV11-1 CASSLVAGPVEKLFF
TRBJ1-5 TRBV6-5 CASSTLRDRGQPQHF
TRBJ2-5 TRBV27 CASSLSISDRLTQYF
TRBJ2-3 TRBV7-9 CSSSLTGGIDTQYF
TRBJ1-1 TRBV5-1 CASSGGVTGEYTEAFF
TRBJ2-3 TRBV7-9 CASSSWEWSGGYTDTQYF
TRBJ2-6 TRBV28 CASSLMYSQDVLTF
TRBJ1-4 TRBV28 CASSLVPRQGRPAEKLFF
TRBJ2-1 TRBV11-1 CASSLVGLGSYEQFF
TRBJ1-1 TRBV7-8 CASSLGGIREAFF
TRBJ2-5 TRBV19 CASSISPGKETQYF
TRBJ2-5 TRBV7-7 CASSVGTTYQETQYF
TRBJ2-1 TRBV20-1 CSASSNNEQFF
TRBJ2-1 TRBV7-9 CASRYSFYEQFF
TRBJ2-2 TRBV6-6 CASSAGTGRRTGELFF
TRBJ1-2 TRBV28 CASSFDRAIGGYTF
TRBJ1-1 TRBV5-1 CASSLTGTGGGGNTEAFF
TRBJ1-5 TRBV5-3 CARSLAGQGRFLAPQHF
TRBJ1-6 TRBV9 CASSGDRQVAPLHF
TRBJ1-2 TRBV5-1 CGSGGESYGYTF
TRBJ2-1 TRBV4-3 CASSQRLAGMDEQFF
TRBJ1-6 TRBV2 CASTRGGRNSPLHF
TRBJ2-3 TRBV5-1 CASSLGTGGPSTDTQYF
TRBJ2-5 TRBV6-4 CASSLQPGSETQYF
TRBJ2-1 TRBV7-2 CASSLVRLAGTYNEQFF